The rows below give T cell receptor beta chains drawn from one sample of a study of blood T cell repertoires in COVID-19. This table comes from immunoSEQ multiplex PCR, and its TCRdb copy is limited to in-frame clones, with some not included. The sample carries under 200,000 clones, roughly 77% recorded once. Sequenced: peripheral blood. All receptors derive from a man between 65 and 80 years old with active or convalescent COVID-19. Each CDR3 is given with its conserved first and last residue. Fields, in order: clone size, J gene, V gene, D gene, CDR3 protein, CDR3 DNA. The D gene is left open where the match is weak. Only part of the rows carry a size: once, few, many, or a class if the clone is expanded.

abundance: .
j_gene: TRBJ2-4
v_gene: TRBV30
d_gene: .
CDR3aa: CAWSARGSNIQYF
CDR3nt: TGTGCCTGGAGCGCCCGGGGATCAAACATTCAGTACTTC

abundance: once
j_gene: TRBJ2-7
v_gene: TRBV12-3/TRBV12-4
d_gene: TRBD2
CDR3aa: CASSSGGTYEQYF
CDR3nt: TGTGCCAGCAGTTCGGGGGGAACCTACGAGCAGTACTTC

abundance: few
j_gene: TRBJ2-5
v_gene: TRBV6-5
d_gene: TRBD2
CDR3aa: CASRAGGLSETQYF
CDR3nt: TGTGCCAGCAGAGCGGGGGGGCTGAGTGAGACCCAGTACTTC

abundance: .
j_gene: TRBJ2-7
v_gene: TRBV12-5
d_gene: .
CDR3aa: CASGLAGLYEQYF
CDR3nt: TGTGCTAGTGGTTTGGCCGGACTCTACGAGCAGTACTTC

abundance: .
j_gene: TRBJ1-2
v_gene: TRBV4-1
d_gene: .
CDR3aa: CASKADNGFNGYTF
CDR3nt: TGCGCCAGCAAGGCTGACAATGGATTTAATGGCTACACCTTC

abundance: .
j_gene: TRBJ2-1
v_gene: TRBV12-3/TRBV12-4
d_gene: TRBD1
CDR3aa: CASRRTGNEQFF
CDR3nt: TGTGCCAGCAGGAGGACAGGCAATGAGCAGTTCTTC

abundance: .
j_gene: TRBJ2-3
v_gene: TRBV30
d_gene: .
CDR3aa: CAWSGVRKYF
CDR3nt: TGTGCCTGGAGTGGGGTCAGGAAGTATTTT

abundance: .
j_gene: TRBJ2-1
v_gene: TRBV11-2
d_gene: .
CDR3aa: CASSLDSYEQFF
CDR3nt: TGTGCCAGCAGCTTAGATAGCTATGAGCAGTTCTTC

abundance: .
j_gene: TRBJ1-2
v_gene: TRBV30
d_gene: .
CDR3aa: CAGVPGPITAGYGYTF
CDR3nt: TGTGCCGGCGTCCCAGGGCCAATCACAGCGGGCTATGGCTACACCTTC

abundance: .
j_gene: TRBJ1-4
v_gene: TRBV5-6
d_gene: TRBD1
CDR3aa: CASSYGQGRGNEKLFF
CDR3nt: TGTGCCAGCAGCTACGGACAGGGGCGGGGTAATGAAAAACTGTTTTTT

abundance: once
j_gene: TRBJ2-7
v_gene: TRBV5-5
d_gene: TRBD2
CDR3aa: CASSLRAGGPYEQYF
CDR3nt: TGTGCCAGCAGCTTGCGGGCGGGGGGCCCCTACGAGCAGTACTTC

abundance: .
j_gene: TRBJ1-2
v_gene: TRBV6-2/TRBV6-3
d_gene: .
CDR3aa: CASSAPGALNGYTF
CDR3nt: TGTGCCAGCAGTGCCCCAGGGGCCCTCAATGGCTACACCTTC

abundance: .
j_gene: TRBJ2-7
v_gene: TRBV5-6
d_gene: TRBD1
CDR3aa: CASSLGQGEYEQYF
CDR3nt: TGTGCCAGCAGCTTGGGACAGGGGGAATACGAGCAGTACTTC

abundance: .
j_gene: TRBJ2-1
v_gene: TRBV11-3
d_gene: .
CDR3aa: CASSLAGGSYNEQFF
CDR3nt: TGTGCCAGCAGCTTAGCAGGAGGCTCCTACAATGAGCAGTTCTTC

abundance: .
j_gene: TRBJ2-1
v_gene: TRBV4-1
d_gene: .
CDR3aa: CASSQEVGLGSYNEQFF
CDR3nt: TGCGCCAGCAGCCAAGAAGTAGGACTGGGCTCCTACAATGAGCAGTTCTTC

abundance: .
j_gene: TRBJ1-1
v_gene: TRBV11-3
d_gene: .
CDR3aa: CASSSQGNTEAFF
CDR3nt: TGTGCCAGCAGCTCCCAGGGTAACACTGAAGCTTTCTTT

abundance: .
j_gene: TRBJ1-4
v_gene: TRBV5-5
d_gene: TRBD1
CDR3aa: CASSLIGQATNEKLFF
CDR3nt: TGTGCCAGCAGCTTGATCGGACAGGCAACTAATGAAAAACTGTTTTTT

abundance: once
j_gene: TRBJ2-1
v_gene: TRBV3-1/TRBV3-2
d_gene: .
CDR3aa: CASSQDYPNHEQFF
CDR3nt: TGTGCCAGCAGCCAAGATTATCCTAACCATGAGCAGTTCTTC

abundance: .
j_gene: TRBJ1-5
v_gene: TRBV18
d_gene: TRBD1
CDR3aa: CASSGQGGEPQHF
CDR3nt: TGTGCCAGCTCAGGACAGGGCGGCGAGCCCCAGCATTTT

abundance: .
j_gene: TRBJ1-1
v_gene: TRBV5-1
d_gene: TRBD1
CDR3aa: CASRRDRGDTEAFF
CDR3nt: TGCGCCAGCAGACGAGACAGGGGGGACACTGAAGCTTTCTTT

abundance: once
j_gene: TRBJ1-5
v_gene: TRBV6-5
d_gene: .
CDR3aa: CASKTGSLDQPQHF
CDR3nt: TGTGCCAGCAAAACAGGGAGTCTAGATCAGCCCCAGCATTTT

abundance: .
j_gene: TRBJ2-5
v_gene: TRBV18
d_gene: .
CDR3aa: CASSPPSSETQYF
CDR3nt: TGTGCCAGCTCACCCCCTAGTTCCGAGACCCAGTACTTC

abundance: .
j_gene: TRBJ2-7
v_gene: TRBV9
d_gene: .
CDR3aa: CASSVEVEAAPYEQYF
CDR3nt: TGTGCCAGCAGCGTAGAGGTTGAAGCGGCCCCCTACGAGCAGTACTTC

abundance: .
j_gene: TRBJ1-4
v_gene: TRBV7-2
d_gene: .
CDR3aa: CASSSWGPGEKLFF
CDR3nt: TGTGCCAGCAGCTCGTGGGGGCCTGGTGAAAAACTGTTTTTT

abundance: .
j_gene: TRBJ1-2
v_gene: TRBV5-6
d_gene: .
CDR3aa: CASSYRDRITAYGYTF
CDR3nt: TGTGCCAGCAGCTACCGCGACAGAATAACGGCCTATGGCTACACCTTC

abundance: .
j_gene: TRBJ2-1
v_gene: TRBV11-3
d_gene: .
CDR3aa: CASGRQARDNEQFF
CDR3nt: TGTGCCAGCGGAAGACAGGCCCGGGACAATGAGCAGTTCTTC

abundance: .
j_gene: TRBJ2-7
v_gene: TRBV21-1
d_gene: .
CDR3aa: CASSRRSGQSSYEQYF
CDR3nt: TGTGCCAGCAGCAGAAGGAGCGGGCAGAGCTCCTACGAGCAGTACTTC

abundance: .
j_gene: TRBJ2-3
v_gene: TRBV4-2
d_gene: TRBD2
CDR3aa: CASSQDTAGGLTDTQYF
CDR3nt: TGTGCCAGCAGCCAAGATACCGCGGGAGGGCTCACAGATACGCAGTATTTT

abundance: .
j_gene: TRBJ2-1
v_gene: TRBV29-1
d_gene: .
CDR3aa: CSVEALFDEQFF
CDR3nt: TGCAGCGTTGAAGCTTTGTTCGATGAGCAGTTCTTC

abundance: .
j_gene: TRBJ2-3
v_gene: TRBV20-1
d_gene: .
CDR3aa: CSATGSDTQYF
CDR3nt: TGCAGTGCCACCGGGTCAGATACGCAGTATTTT

abundance: .
j_gene: TRBJ1-2
v_gene: TRBV28
d_gene: .
CDR3aa: CASSLQGNGYTF
CDR3nt: TGTGCCAGCAGTTTACAGGGAAATGGCTACACCTTC

abundance: .
j_gene: TRBJ1-2
v_gene: TRBV6-2/TRBV6-3
d_gene: .
CDR3aa: CASSYGSSLLYGYTF
CDR3nt: TGTGCCAGCAGTTATGGGAGCTCCCTTCTCTATGGCTACACCTTC

abundance: .
j_gene: TRBJ2-7
v_gene: TRBV27
d_gene: .
CDR3aa: CASSLAGASYEQYF
CDR3nt: TGTGCCAGCAGTTTGGCGGGGGCCTCCTACGAGCAGTACTTC

abundance: .
j_gene: TRBJ2-1
v_gene: TRBV5-1
d_gene: TRBD1
CDR3aa: CASSPRRTGAVPNEQFF
CDR3nt: TGCGCCAGCAGCCCTCGGAGGACAGGGGCCGTTCCCAATGAGCAGTTCTTC

abundance: .
j_gene: TRBJ1-1
v_gene: TRBV5-4
d_gene: .
CDR3aa: CASSLKQQGNTEAFF
CDR3nt: TGTGCCAGCAGCTTAAAACAGCAGGGGAACACTGAAGCTTTCTTT

abundance: .
j_gene: TRBJ2-2
v_gene: TRBV6-2/TRBV6-3
d_gene: TRBD2
CDR3aa: CASSSWSGANTGELFF
CDR3nt: TGTGCCAGCAGTTCCTGGAGCGGGGCGAACACCGGGGAGCTGTTTTTT

abundance: .
j_gene: TRBJ2-1
v_gene: TRBV19
d_gene: TRBD2
CDR3aa: CASSTGAGGYNEQFF
CDR3nt: TGTGCCAGTAGTACAGGAGCGGGAGGGTACAATGAGCAGTTCTTC

abundance: once
j_gene: TRBJ2-5
v_gene: TRBV29-1
d_gene: .
CDR3aa: CSVGWSREQTQYF
CDR3nt: TGCAGCGTTGGATGGAGCCGAGAACAGACCCAGTACTTC

abundance: once
j_gene: TRBJ1-5
v_gene: TRBV6-2/TRBV6-3
d_gene: .
CDR3aa: CASSSGNQPQHF
CDR3nt: TGTGCCAGCAGTTCGGGCAATCAGCCCCAGCATTTT

abundance: .
j_gene: TRBJ2-3
v_gene: TRBV10-3
d_gene: .
CDR3aa: CAISASDKTDTQYF
CDR3nt: TGTGCCATCAGTGCCTCGGACAAAACAGATACGCAGTATTTT

abundance: .
j_gene: TRBJ2-6
v_gene: TRBV3-1/TRBV3-2
d_gene: .
CDR3aa: CASSPEGAGSGANVLTF
CDR3nt: TGTGCCAGCAGCCCCGAGGGCGCGGGTTCTGGGGCCAACGTCCTGACTTTC

abundance: .
j_gene: TRBJ1-5
v_gene: TRBV18
d_gene: .
CDR3aa: CASSPWGGADQPQHF
CDR3nt: TGTGCCAGCTCACCATGGGGGGGGGCCGATCAGCCCCAGCATTTT

abundance: few
j_gene: TRBJ2-7
v_gene: TRBV9
d_gene: .
CDR3aa: CASSVGGVAYEQYF
CDR3nt: TGTGCCAGCAGCGTCGGAGGAGTCGCCTACGAGCAGTACTTC

abundance: .
j_gene: TRBJ2-3
v_gene: TRBV18
d_gene: TRBD2
CDR3aa: CASSPRSGVSTDTQYF
CDR3nt: TGTGCCAGCTCCCCCCGTAGCGGGGTTAGTACAGATACGCAGTATTTT

abundance: .
j_gene: TRBJ2-1
v_gene: TRBV5-6
d_gene: .
CDR3aa: CASSFPGVSYNEQFF
CDR3nt: TGTGCCAGCAGCTTCCCGGGAGTCTCCTACAATGAGCAGTTCTTC

abundance: .
j_gene: TRBJ1-4
v_gene: TRBV9
d_gene: TRBD1
CDR3aa: CASSGGTGATNEKLFF
CDR3nt: TGTGCCAGCAGCGGGGGGACAGGGGCAACTAATGAAAAACTGTTTTTT

abundance: .
j_gene: TRBJ2-3
v_gene: TRBV3-1/TRBV3-2
d_gene: .
CDR3aa: CASSRGLPPLDTQYF
CDR3nt: TGTGCCAGCAGCCGCGGACTACCCCCCTTAGATACGCAGTATTTT

abundance: .
j_gene: TRBJ2-2
v_gene: TRBV30
d_gene: TRBD1
CDR3aa: CAWNRGTGELFF
CDR3nt: TGTGCCTGGAACAGGGGTACCGGGGAGCTGTTTTTT

abundance: .
j_gene: TRBJ1-1
v_gene: TRBV12-3/TRBV12-4
d_gene: .
CDR3aa: CASSLVRARRAFF
CDR3nt: TGTGCCAGCAGTTTAGTCAGGGCCAGACGAGCTTTCTTT

abundance: .
j_gene: TRBJ1-2
v_gene: TRBV7-8
d_gene: .
CDR3aa: CASSLYLTYYGYTF
CDR3nt: TGTGCCAGCAGCTTATATCTAACCTACTATGGCTACACCTTC

abundance: few
j_gene: TRBJ1-4
v_gene: TRBV7-9
d_gene: TRBD1
CDR3aa: CASSLGWTGGATNEKLFF
CDR3nt: TGTGCCAGCAGCTTAGGCTGGACAGGGGGAGCAACTAATGAAAAACTGTTTTTT